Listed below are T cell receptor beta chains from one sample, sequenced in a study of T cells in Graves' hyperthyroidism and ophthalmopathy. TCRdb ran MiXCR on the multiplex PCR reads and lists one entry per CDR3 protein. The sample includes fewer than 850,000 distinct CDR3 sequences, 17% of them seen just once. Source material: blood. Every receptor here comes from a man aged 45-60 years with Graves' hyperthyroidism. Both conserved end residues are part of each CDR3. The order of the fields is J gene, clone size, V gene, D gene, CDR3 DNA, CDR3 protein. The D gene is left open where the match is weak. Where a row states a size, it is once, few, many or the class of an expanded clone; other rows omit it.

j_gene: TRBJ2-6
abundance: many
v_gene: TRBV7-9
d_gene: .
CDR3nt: TGTGCCAGCAGCTTAGCGCTCGGCACCTACATCTCTGGGGCCAACGTCCTGACTTTC
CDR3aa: CASSLALGTYISGANVLTF

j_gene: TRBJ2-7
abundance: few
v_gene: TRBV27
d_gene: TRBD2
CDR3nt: TGTGCCAGCAGTCCCTACCCCGGGAGGGCCGGCGAGCAGTACTTC
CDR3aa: CASSPYPGRAGEQYF

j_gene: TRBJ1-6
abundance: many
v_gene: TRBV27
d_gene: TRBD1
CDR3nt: TGTGCCAGCCGGGACAGGGAAGGTATAATACTCCACTTT
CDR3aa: CASRDREGIILHF

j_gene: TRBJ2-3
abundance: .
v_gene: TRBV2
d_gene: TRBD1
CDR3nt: TGTGCCAGCAGTGATTTTGGGACAGGGACAGATACGCAGTATTTT
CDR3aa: CASSDFGTGTDTQYF

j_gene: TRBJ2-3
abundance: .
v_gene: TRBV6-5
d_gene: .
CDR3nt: TGTGCCAGCAGTTTTCTTGACCTCCGACAGTATAGCACAGATACGCAGTATTTT
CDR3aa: CASSFLDLRQYSTDTQYF

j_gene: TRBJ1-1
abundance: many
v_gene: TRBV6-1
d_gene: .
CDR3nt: TGTGCCAGCAGTTATTCCGGGGGCTACACTGAAGCTTTCTTT
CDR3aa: CASSYSGGYTEAFF

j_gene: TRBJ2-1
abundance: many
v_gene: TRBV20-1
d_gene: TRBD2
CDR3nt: TGCAGTGCTAAAGATCCGCGGGAGGTCGGAAAGCAGTTCTTC
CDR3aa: CSAKDPREVGKQFF

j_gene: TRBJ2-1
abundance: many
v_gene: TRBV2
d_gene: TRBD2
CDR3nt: TGTGCCAGCACCCCCGGGACTAGTTTTGGGGAGCAGTTCTTC
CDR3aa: CASTPGTSFGEQFF

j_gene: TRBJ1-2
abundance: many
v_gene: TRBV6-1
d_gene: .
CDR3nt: TGTGCCAGCAGTCGATATGGCCTGGGCTATGGCTACACCTTC
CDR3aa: CASSRYGLGYGYTF

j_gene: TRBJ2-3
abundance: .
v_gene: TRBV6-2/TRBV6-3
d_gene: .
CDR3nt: TGTGCCAGCAGTTACTCGAGGGACTTCACAGATACGCAGTATTTT
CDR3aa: CASSYSRDFTDTQYF

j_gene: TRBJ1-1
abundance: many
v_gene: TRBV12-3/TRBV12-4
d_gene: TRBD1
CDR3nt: TGTGCCAGCAGCTTATCAGGGGGCAGCGCTGAAGCTTTCTTT
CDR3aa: CASSLSGGSAEAFF

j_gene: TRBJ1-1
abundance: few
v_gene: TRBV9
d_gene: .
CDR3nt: TGTGCCAGCAGCGGGTCTGTCGGCATTGAAGCTTTCTTT
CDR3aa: CASSGSVGIEAFF

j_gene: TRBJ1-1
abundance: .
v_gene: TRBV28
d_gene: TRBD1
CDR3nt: TGTGCCAGCAGGGGCACCGGGACAGGGGGCACTGAAGCTTTCTTT
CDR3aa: CASRGTGTGGTEAFF

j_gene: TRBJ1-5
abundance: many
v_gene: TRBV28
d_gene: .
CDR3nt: TGTGCCAGCAGTGCCGGGGTTACCCGCAATCAGCCCCAGCATTTT
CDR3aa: CASSAGVTRNQPQHF

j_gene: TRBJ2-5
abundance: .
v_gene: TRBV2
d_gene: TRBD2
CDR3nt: TGTGCCACTAGCGGGAGAGAGACCCAGTACTTC
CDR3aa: CATSGRETQYF

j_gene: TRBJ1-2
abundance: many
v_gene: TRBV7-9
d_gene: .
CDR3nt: TGTGCCAGCAGCTTAAGCCCCGGGAGTGGCTACACCTTC
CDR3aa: CASSLSPGSGYTF

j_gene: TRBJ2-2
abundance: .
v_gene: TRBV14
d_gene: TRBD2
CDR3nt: TGTGCCAGCAGCCCCCGGGACTATAACACCGGGGAGCTGTTTTTT
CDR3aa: CASSPRDYNTGELFF